This T cell receptor (beta chain) was sequenced during a study of blood T cell repertoires in COVID-19. Background on the study: The United States, Italy and Spain supplied acute and convalescent COVID-19 samples.

Allocation to cohorts depended on clinical history reported by the participants. Resolution of symptoms, clearance, or two negative PCRs was present in recovered Cohort 3 donors. In the study's own analysis: It was from reference gene primer amplification that nucleated cell counts were estimated. Sequencing was performed with immunoSEQ multiplex PCR; in TCRdb, only in-frame clones are kept and a portion is missing. The DNA gave D and trimming, while V, J and clone size come from that table. The data show 180,000 or so clones, with about nine tenths seen just once and approximately 0.8% held by the top ten. The CDR3 has 16 residues. V lost 2 bases to trimming and J lost 7 bases; unmatched junction nucleotides: 12. Germline V gives CDR1 KGHSH, CDR2 LQKENI. This clone was observed a single time.

The TCR originated in a woman under 30 who had recovered from COVID-19. The chain links TRBV18 to TRBJ2-7, with TRBD2 identical over 9 bases. Sequenced: PBMCs or T cells enriched from blood (not recorded which). The CDR3 DNA reads TGTGCCAGCTCACCAGGAATTAGCGGGAGTCAGGGGGAGCAGTACTTC. Amino acids: CASSPGISGSQGEQYF. Full variable domain (outside the CDR3, taken from reference TRBV18 and TRBJ2-7): NAGVMQNPRHLVRRRGQEARLRCSPMKGHSHVYWYRQLPEEGLKFMVYLQKENIIDESGMPKERFSAEFPKEGPSILRIQQVVRGDSAAYFCASSPGISGSQGEQYFGPGTRLTVT.